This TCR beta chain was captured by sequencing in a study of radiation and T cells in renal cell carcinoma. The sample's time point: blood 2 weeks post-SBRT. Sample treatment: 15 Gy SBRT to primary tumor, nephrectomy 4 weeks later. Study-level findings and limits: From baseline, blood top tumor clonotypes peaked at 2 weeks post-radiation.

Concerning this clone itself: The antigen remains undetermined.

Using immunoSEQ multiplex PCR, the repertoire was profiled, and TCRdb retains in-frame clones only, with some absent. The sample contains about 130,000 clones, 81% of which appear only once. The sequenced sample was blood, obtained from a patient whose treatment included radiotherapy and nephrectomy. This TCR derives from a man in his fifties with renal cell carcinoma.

The CDR3 nucleotides are TGTGCCAGCTCACAAACGGTGGTTCAGCCCCAGCATTTT. It translates to CASSQTVVQPQHF. The chain links TRBV18 to TRBJ1-5; D not certain. CDR3 length: 13 amino acids. Germline V gene lookup returns CDR1 KGHSH and CDR2 LQKENI. The germline V and J ends were trimmed by 4 bases and 6 bases, with 10 bases remaining between them.